This paragraph reports one TCR beta chain. This clone came up a few times. Its antigen is unknown. No base quality information exists; no much larger clone differs at one position. The data derive from a study of cytomegalovirus exposure and HLA in healthy donors listed by TCRdb under 2017. Background for the entire study: In an earlier analysis of roughly 590 of the donors, approximately 260 Gb of sequence data and about 110 million unique TCR beta sequences from roughly 180 million T cells were reported. Approximately 300 gigabases of sequencing data and approximately 91 million unique TCR sequences made up an early release that covered under 750 HLA-typed donors. Among the roughly 390 genotyped donors, approximately 76% belonged to the genetic ancestry cluster associated with self-reported Caucasian donors. The study aimed to test whether cataloging public T cell receptors could reveal signatures of past pathogen exposure. The study used immunosequencing to profile the T cell repertoires of 666 subjects and linked those repertoires to cytomegalovirus serostatus. In addition to the first cohort of 666 subjects, a separate validation cohort of under 150 different subjects was used. The study combined high-throughput TCR immunosequencing, statistical association of individual TCRs with disease status, and machine learning to predict cytomegalovirus infection status. A later analysis re-analyzed previously published TCR beta repertoires from 666 donors and added high-resolution HLA genotyping to study TCR occurrence patterns. In the later analysis, no new phenotypic data were used to find candidate immune exposures; instead, reliance was placed on TCR beta sequences and their occurrence across donors. In an earlier analysis of more than 550 of the donors, high-throughput TCR beta sequencing was used to judge whether each TCR beta V gene segment behaved as functional or pseudogenic. Alongside the repertoire data, information on donor age, sex, ethnicity and CMV serostatus was compiled. A later genetic analysis took genome-wide SNP genotypes for about three fifths of the 666 donors and used that subset as a discovery cohort. Every repertoire in the discovery cohort had been generated on one and the same sequencing platform. HLA typing covered class I and class II loci at four-digit resolution. The number of typed donors differed by locus: about 620-630 for A, B, C, DRB1 and DQB1; some 500 for DQA1; some 590 for DPA1; and some 470 for DPB1. Several DR-DQ haplotypes were treated as single units for association and clustering because of strong linkage in the cohort. On average, 235,054 unique TCR beta nucleotide sequences were sequenced per donor among a few hundred genotyped donors of the cohort, with about 19% of those sequences being non-productive.

The study at large found these results: Compared with equally common non-associated chains, HLA-associated TCR beta chains in a later analysis were more clonally expanded and had lower generation probabilities. The earlier analysis of some 540 of the donors excluded around 17 rarely observed V segments, including chromosome 9 orphons, because counts were too low. In a later analysis, TCR association rates were found to vary across HLA loci, with the most associated TCRs seen for DRB1 alleles and the fewest for HLA-C alleles. V-gene and J-gene trimming of TCR beta chains was associated with a missense DCLRE1C variant in a later genetic analysis, and the association was replicated in an independent cohort. A later analysis found that most CMV-associated TCR beta chains appeared HLA-restricted, with HLA associations seemingly driven largely by CMV exposure. The presence/absence analyses assumed that sequencing depth was roughly uniform across donors, and that assumption may not be true. In vitro tests confirmed that a few of the cytomegalovirus-associated TCR beta chains recognize cytomegalovirus antigens. Because some donors lacked HLA typing at each locus, the association tests relied only on the typed subset. Because the 87-base-pair reads could not distinguish some IMGT-functional V segments, including TRBV6-2 and TRBV6-3, those segments were excluded. Linkage disequilibrium might explain the correlated functional status among segregating V segments, but an unknown experimental factor could not be ruled out. This cohort had only TCR beta chains sequenced, and the lack of alpha or paired-chain data limited which features could be detected. Assigning TCR associations to individual alleles was difficult when HLA alleles, especially DR and DQ, strongly co-occurred. For the cohort, immune exposure information was limited to CMV serostatus. In a later analysis, around 15,000 TCR beta sequences were associated with specific HLA alleles at a false discovery rate of 0.05. A total of 150 or so TCR beta chains were listed by the study as associated with cytomegalovirus. A further reported finding was that TCR beta sequences accurately predicted the HLA-A and HLA-B alleles for most subjects in the first cohort. Several of the top co-occurrence clusters appeared to be linked to parvovirus B19, influenza, CMV and Epstein-Barr virus, according to a later analysis. In an earlier analysis of around 600 of the donors, most TCR beta V segments appeared in productive rearrangements about 90% or about 30% of the time, broadly matching IMGT annotations. Most TCR sequences were observed very rarely across donors, whereas some public TCRs were present in many individuals. The classifier was reported to diagnose cytomegalovirus status with high specificity and sensitivity in both the original cohort and the validation cohort. The authors suggested that the approach could potentially be extended to other disease states and immunological phenotypes. A cluster of highly shared sequence variants was judged likely to be a technical artifact of the sequencing pipeline. Compared with the roughly 700-donor mean, donors in an Asian-associated ancestry cluster had fewer N-insertions in productive TCRs, according to a later genetic analysis.

As encoded in the germline V gene (reference sequence), CDR1 is SEHNR while CDR2 is FQNEAQ. V sheds 6 bases and J sheds 2 bases, leaving 20 bases between their ends. From the cysteine up to the phenylalanine, the CDR3 has a length of 18 residues. The only DNA kept is the CDR3, 54 bases in frame from the first base. Receptor libraries were prepared by the immunoSEQ multiplex PCR assay. For the multiplex PCR, a mixture combining 60 forward primers for TCR Vbeta segments and 13 reverse primers for TCR Jbeta segments was used. A multiplex PCR assay on genomic DNA amplified the CDR3 region of rearranged TCR beta genes. On the Illumina HiSeq System, the amplified TCR beta libraries were sequenced as 87-base-pair reads. The study's processing was this. In a later analysis, about 80 million unique TCR beta chains were counted across the approximately 620 repertoires, and roughly 11 million of these chains were shared by at least two donors. Raw reads were error-corrected and collapsed into unique sequences by a nearest-neighbor algorithm in which closely related sequences were merged to remove PCR and sequencing errors. V, D and J gene segments were assigned by aligning CDR3 sequences to IMGT reference sequences. For a sequence to be retained, at least a six-nucleotide match to both a V gene segment and a J gene segment was required. A rearrangement counted as productive if the CDR3 had no stop codons and remained in frame with V and J, and every other rearrangement counted as non-productive. Following IMGT convention, CDR3 was defined as the stretch from the second conserved V-encoded cysteine to the conserved J-encoded phenylalanine. The earlier analysis of about 560 of the donors excluded any sequence lacking an unambiguous match to a single V gene segment. In an earlier analysis of roughly 600 of the donors, a V segment was called functional when productive rearrangements were above 56.7%, and segregating when the standard deviation between donors exceeded 5%. A statistical classification framework was built to diagnose cytomegalovirus status from the catalog of TCR beta chain sequences. In a later analysis, V and J genes were assigned by comparing TCR nucleotide sequences against IMGT/GENE-DB human TR gene sequences. In a later analysis, CDR3 sequences and most-parsimonious VDJ recombination scenarios were assigned using the TCRdist pipeline. A later analysis defined each TCR beta chain by its CDR3 amino acid sequence plus V-gene family, and excluded reads lacking a unique V-gene family. A later analysis removed 600 or so highly shared, low-generation-probability nucleotide sequences to deal with suspected cross-contamination and a sequencing artifact. For each public chain, a later analysis derived a clonal expansion index from normalized ranks of inferred template counts within each repertoire. A later analysis computed generation probabilities with a VDJ recombination model fitted to out-of-frame rearrangements, and checked the results against IGoR. In a later analysis, TCR-TCR, TCR-HLA and TCR-CMV co-occurrence was scored with hypergeometric tests, and a repertoire-size bias correction was applied to TCR pairs. In a later analysis, false discovery rates were estimated by permuting HLA or CMV assignments 20 times. In a later analysis, co-occurring TCRs were grouped using DBSCAN, and TCRdist sequence similarity was added for clustering within HLA-allele-positive subsets. Co-occurrence clustering excluded repertoires with fewer than 30,000 or more than 120,000 public chains, plus five with anomalous nucleotide sharing. TCRdb retrieved this table from immuneACCESS and kept in-frame rearrangements only. Not all clones are present; in checked studies, unresolved V genes account for under half, and no reason is known for the remainder. For V, J and clone size, that table is used; D and trimming come from the DNA. This sample is represented by more than 95,000 clones; over 12% of them were singletons. The ten biggest clones cover more than 0.65% of the sample.

The cohort comprised 710 or so healthy bone marrow donors. Cohort members were all nominally healthy when sampled, although unrecorded immune exposures were likely present. The donor tested CMV seronegative and was one of the 352 seronegative cohort members. A peripheral blood sample was collected from each donor, and TCR beta sequencing was performed on peripheral blood mononuclear cells. The Qiagen DNeasy Blood Extraction Kit was used to extract genomic DNA from the blood cell samples. The clonotype was recovered from a female donor in good health and CMV-seronegative. The source material was PBMCs. The chain couples TRBV7-9 to TRBJ2-6; the D gene is perhaps TRBD2, on 6 matching bases. The CDR3 in this case is CASSPPRRDTAGANVLTF. The sequenced DNA: TGTGCCAGCAGTCCTCCTAGGCGGGATACGGCTGGGGCCAACGTCCTGACTTTC.